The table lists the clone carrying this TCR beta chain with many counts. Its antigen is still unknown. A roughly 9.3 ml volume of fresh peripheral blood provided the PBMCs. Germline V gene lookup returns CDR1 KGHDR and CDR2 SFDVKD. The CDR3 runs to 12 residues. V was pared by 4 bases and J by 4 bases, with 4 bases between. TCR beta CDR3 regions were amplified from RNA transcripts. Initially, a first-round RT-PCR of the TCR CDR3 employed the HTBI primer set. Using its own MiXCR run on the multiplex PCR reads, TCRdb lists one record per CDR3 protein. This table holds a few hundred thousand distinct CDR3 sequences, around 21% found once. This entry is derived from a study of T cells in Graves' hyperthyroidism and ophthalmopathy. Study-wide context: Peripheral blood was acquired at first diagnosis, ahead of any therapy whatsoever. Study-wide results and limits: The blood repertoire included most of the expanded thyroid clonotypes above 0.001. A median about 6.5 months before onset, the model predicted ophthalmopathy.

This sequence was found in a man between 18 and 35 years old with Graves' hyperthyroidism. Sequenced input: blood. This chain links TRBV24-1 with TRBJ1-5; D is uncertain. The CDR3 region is CATSDPNQPQHF. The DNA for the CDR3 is TGTGCCACCAGTGACCCAAATCAGCCCCAGCATTTT.